Described below is a single T cell receptor (beta chain) sequence and its context. The antigen remains unidentified. This record belongs to a study of T cells in Graves' hyperthyroidism and ophthalmopathy. Study in general: The authors collected peripheral blood at initial diagnosis, before any treatment. Study observations and caveats: Most thyroid clonotypes expanded above 0.001 were also detected in blood.

The investigators amplified TCR beta CDR3 regions from RNA transcripts. A first-round RT-PCR of the TCR CDR3 used the HTBI primer set. TCRdb recomputed calls from the multiplex PCR reads with MiXCR, one row per CDR3 protein. This sample has about 640,000 distinct CDR3 sequences, with less than 25% found just once. The CDR3 is made up of 18 amino acids. V was trimmed by 5 bases and J by 0 bases, leaving 23 bases between them. Germline V gene sequence: CDR1 SGHDT, CDR2 YYEEEE. Patients with ophthalmopathy all had a Clinical Activity Score of at least 3, a NOSPECS grade of at least 4 and duration under 3 months. The PBMCs were taken from 10 ml of fresh peripheral blood.

Sample: blood. This sequence originates from a man aged 25 to 40 with Graves' ophthalmopathy. The chain carries TRBV5-6 and TRBJ2-5; maybe TRBD2 (6 bases). The CDR3 bases are TGTGCCAGCAGTCTGGCCCCAGCTAGCGACCCGTACCAAGAGACCCAGTACTTC. This translates into CASSLAPASDPYQETQYF.